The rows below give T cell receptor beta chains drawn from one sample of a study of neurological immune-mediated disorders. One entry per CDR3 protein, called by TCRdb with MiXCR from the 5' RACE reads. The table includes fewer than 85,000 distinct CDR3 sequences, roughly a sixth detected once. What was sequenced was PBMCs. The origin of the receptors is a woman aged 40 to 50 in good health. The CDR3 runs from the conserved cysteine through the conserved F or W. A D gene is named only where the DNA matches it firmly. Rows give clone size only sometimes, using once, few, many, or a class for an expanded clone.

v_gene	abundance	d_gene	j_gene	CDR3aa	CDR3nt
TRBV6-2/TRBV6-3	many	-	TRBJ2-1	CASSIQGSSYNEQFF	TGTGCCAGCAGCATTCAGGGGTCCTCCTACAATGAGCAGTTCTTC
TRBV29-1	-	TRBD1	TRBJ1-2	CSVEDLRGTGAHTF	TGCAGCGTTGAAGATCTTCGGGGGACAGGAGCACACACCTTC
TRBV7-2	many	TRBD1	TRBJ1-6	CASSLEARGHSPLHF	TGTGCCAGCAGCTTAGAGGCCAGGGGGCATTCACCCCTCCACTTT
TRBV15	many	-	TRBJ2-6	CATSRDGGPVASGANVLTF	TGTGCCACCAGCAGAGATGGGGGTCCCGTAGCTTCTGGGGCCAACGTCCTGACTTTC
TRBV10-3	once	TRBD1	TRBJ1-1	CAIRAGTGGEMNTECFF	TGTGCCATCAGGGCCGGGACAGGAGGAGAGATGAACACTGAATGTTTCTTT
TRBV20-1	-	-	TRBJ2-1	CSASIVASWANEQFF	TGCAGTGCTTCCATAGTGGCTTCCTGGGCCAATGAGCAGTTCTTC
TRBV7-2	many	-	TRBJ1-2	CASSLPGRYYGYTF	TGTGCCAGCAGCCTCCCGGGACGCTACTATGGCTACACCTTC
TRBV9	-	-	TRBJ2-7	CASSVVEGRGEQYF	TGTGCCAGCAGCGTAGTTGAGGGCCGGGGAGAGCAGTACTTC
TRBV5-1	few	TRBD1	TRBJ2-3	CASSQGATDTQYF	TGCGCCAGCAGTCAGGGGGCCACAGATACGCAGTATTTT
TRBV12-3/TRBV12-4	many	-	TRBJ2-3	CASSLGEQLLSTDTQYF	TGTGCCAGCAGTTTAGGGGAACAACTATTAAGCACAGATACGCAGTATTTT
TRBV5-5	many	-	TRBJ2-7	CASSLEAVSSYEQYF	TGTGCCAGCAGCTTGGAGGCGGTCAGCTCCTACGAGCAGTACTTC
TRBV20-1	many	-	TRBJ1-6	CSARETGTYNSPLHF	TGCAGTGCTAGAGAAACAGGGACCTATAATTCACCCCTCCACTTT
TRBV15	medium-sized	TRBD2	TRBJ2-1	CATSRSSGGYNEQFF	TGTGCCACCAGCAGATCTAGCGGGGGGTACAATGAGCAGTTCTTC
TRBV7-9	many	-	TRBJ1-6	CASSSGGRASPLHF	TGTGCCAGCAGCTCGGGGGGGAGAGCTTCACCCCTCCACTTT
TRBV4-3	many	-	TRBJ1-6	CASSPTVNSPLHF	TGCGCCAGCAGCCCGACGGTGAATTCACCCCTCCACTTT
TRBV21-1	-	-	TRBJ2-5	CASSTDSQETQYF	TGTGCCAGCAGCACGGACAGCCAGGAGACCCAGTACTTC
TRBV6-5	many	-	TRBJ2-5	CASGRGTQYF	TGTGCCAGCGGCCGGGGGACCCAGTACTTC
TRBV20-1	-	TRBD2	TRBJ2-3	CSARVGSGDNSDTQYF	TGCAGTGCTAGAGTCGGTAGCGGGGATAACTCAGATACGCAGTATTTT
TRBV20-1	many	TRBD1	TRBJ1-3	CSAGTGGARNTIYF	TGCAGTGCTGGGACAGGGGGCGCGAGGAACACCATATATTTT
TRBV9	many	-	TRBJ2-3	CASSDSSRSTDTQYF	TGTGCCAGCAGCGATTCATCAAGGAGCACAGATACGCAGTATTTT
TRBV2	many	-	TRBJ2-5	CASSVERMKTQYF	TGTGCCAGCAGTGTGGAGCGGATGAAGACCCAGTACTTC
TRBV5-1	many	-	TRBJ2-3	CASSLGGTSTDTQYF	TGCGCCAGCAGCTTGGGGGGGACTAGCACAGATACGCAGTATTTT
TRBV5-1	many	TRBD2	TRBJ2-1	CASSLSGGIYNEQFF	TGCGCCAGCAGCTTGTCGGGGGGGATCTACAATGAGCAGTTCTTC
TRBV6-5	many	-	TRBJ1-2	CASSPTGDGSYGYTF	TGTGCCAGCAGTCCGACGGGGGACGGGAGCTATGGCTACACCTTC
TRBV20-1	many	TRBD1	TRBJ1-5	CSASDRGHDQPQHF	TGCAGTGCTTCAGACAGGGGGCATGATCAGCCCCAGCATTTT
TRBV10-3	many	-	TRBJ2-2	CAISESQSNTGELFF	TGTGCCATCAGTGAGTCCCAGTCGAACACCGGGGAGCTGTTTTTT
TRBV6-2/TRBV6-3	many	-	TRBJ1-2	CASGSGTFYGYTF	TGTGCCAGCGGTTCCGGGACTTTCTATGGCTACACCTTC
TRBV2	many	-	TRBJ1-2	CASSQTQRREEYGYTF	TGTGCCAGCAGTCAAACTCAGCGCAGGGAAGAGTATGGCTACACCTTC
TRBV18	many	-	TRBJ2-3	CASSPLPRTDTQYF	TGTGCCAGCTCACCACTCCCGAGGACAGATACGCAGTATTTT
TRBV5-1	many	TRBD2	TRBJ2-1	CASSFGLAGVDEQFF	TGCGCCAGCAGCTTTGGCCTAGCGGGGGTGGATGAGCAGTTCTTC
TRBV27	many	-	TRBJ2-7	CASSLFGGPYEQYF	TGTGCCAGCAGTTTATTCGGGGGCCCCTACGAGCAGTACTTC
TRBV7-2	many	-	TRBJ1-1	CASSPLGGTEAFF	TGTGCCAGCAGCCCCTTGGGGGGAACTGAAGCTTTCTTT
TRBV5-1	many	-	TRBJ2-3	CASSLERDTQYF	TGCGCCAGCAGCCTCGAGCGAGATACGCAGTATTTT
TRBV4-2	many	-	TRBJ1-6	CASSQNRDSPLHF	TGTGCCAGCAGCCAAAACAGGGATTCACCCCTCCACTTT
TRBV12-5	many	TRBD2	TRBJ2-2	CASGLTRGLAGTGELFF	TGTGCTAGTGGTTTGACCCGGGGACTAGCCGGAACCGGGGAGCTGTTTTTT
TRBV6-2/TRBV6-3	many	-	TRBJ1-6	CASSWNSPLHF	TGTGCCAGCAGTTGGAATTCACCCCTCCACTTT
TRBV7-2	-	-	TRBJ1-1	CASSQGRIPTEAFF	TGTGCCAGCAGCCAGGGACGGATACCCACTGAAGCTTTCTTT
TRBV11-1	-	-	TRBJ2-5	CDSSFYICSARKGGIETQYF	-
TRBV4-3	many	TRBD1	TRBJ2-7	CASSVGAGGDEQYF	TGCGCCAGCAGTGTAGGTGCAGGGGGCGACGAGCAGTACTTC
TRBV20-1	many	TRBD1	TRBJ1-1	CSARDWGEQGDTEAFF	TGCAGTGCTAGAGATTGGGGAGAACAGGGGGACACTGAAGCTTTCTTT
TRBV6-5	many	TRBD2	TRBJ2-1	CASSYGTSGGAAPFEQFF	TGTGCCAGCAGTTACGGGACTAGCGGGGGGGCCGCCCCCTTTGAGCAGTTCTTC
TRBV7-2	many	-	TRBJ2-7	CASSLPEINEQYF	TGTGCCAGCAGCTTGCCAGAAATTAACGAGCAGTACTTC
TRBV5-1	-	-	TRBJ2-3	CASSYQGRLTDTQYF	TGCGCCAGCAGCTACCAGGGGCGGCTCACAGATACGCAGTATTTT
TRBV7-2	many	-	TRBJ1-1	CASSAQGRNTEAFF	TGTGCCAGCAGCGCACAAGGACGGAACACTGAAGCTTTCTTT
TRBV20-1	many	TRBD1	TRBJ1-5	CSATQQGPSSTTILSNQPQHF	TGCAGTGCCACACAACAGGGGCCCTCTTCAACCACTATCCTTAGCAATCAGCCCCAGCATTTT
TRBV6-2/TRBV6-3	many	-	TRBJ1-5	CASSHRAGSNQPQHF	TGTGCCAGCAGCCACCGAGCAGGGAGCAATCAGCCCCAGCATTTT